A single sample gave rise to the 32 T cell receptor beta chains below, sequenced in a study of OX40 agonist ivuxolimab in advanced cancers. Produced via immunoSEQ multiplex PCR; TCRdb's table is partial and in-frame only. Among some 73,000 clones listed, about 88% were seen once. Sequencing was performed on CD4+ or CD8+ T cells sorted from blood, taken in a trial of the OX40 agonist ivuxolimab. Receptors were obtained from an adult with an advanced solid tumor such as melanoma, head and neck, liver or kidney cancer.

This clone was counted only a few times. CDR3 region: CASSFETGAGQPQHF. DNA of the CDR3: TGTGCCAGCAGCTTTGAGACAGGGGCGGGTCAGCCCCAGCATTTT. The chain employs TRBV5-5 and TRBJ1-5, with 8 nucleotides matching TRBD1. Germline V gene lookup returns CDR1 SGHKS and CDR2 YYEKEE (reference sequence). This CDR3 spans 15 amino acids. J lost 6 bases, V lost 2 bases, and 7 bases had no gene match.

The V and J genes are TRBV18 and TRBJ1-2, with D uncertain. Germline V gives CDR1 KGHSH, CDR2 LQKENI. With 5 bases removed from V and 4 bases from J, the gap between germline ends came to 8 bases. This CDR3 contains 12 residues. The CDR3 DNA reads as TGTGCCAGCTCAACAGACATCTATGGCTACACCTTC. Protein sequence: CASSTDIYGYTF.

This chain uses TRBV6-5 with TRBJ1-5; D gene uncertain. The V gene lost 0 bases and the J gene lost 0 bases, with 3 bases spanning the gap. Germline CDR1 MNHEY, CDR2 SVGAGI. This CDR3 has 14 residues. CDR3: CASSYSFSNQPQHF. The CDR3, as DNA: TGTGCCAGCAGTTACTCCTTTAGCAATCAGCCCCAGCATTTT.

V is TRBV7-2 and J is TRBJ2-3; D possibly corresponds to TRBD2 (5 bases). V lost 2 bases, J lost 2 bases, and 11 bases lay in between. The germline V gene has CDR1 SGHTA and CDR2 FQGNSA. The CDR3 is 15 residues long. CDR3 DNA sequence: TGTGCCAGCAGCTTATGGCTAGCCTCCACAGATACGCAGTATTTT. Translated: CASSLWLASTDTQYF.

CDR3 sequence: CAWSGSGYEQYF. The CDR3, as DNA: TGTGCCTGGAGTGGGTCGGGTTACGAGCAGTACTTC. The chain joins TRBV30 to TRBJ2-7; D is undetermined. From germline, CDR1 is GTSNPN and CDR2 SVGIG (reference sequence). Trimming stripped 1 base from V and 4 bases from J, with 8 bases between. This CDR3 spans 12 amino acids.

The gene calls are TRBV5-1 and TRBJ2-5, with 8 nucleotides matching TRBD2. Trimming took 0 bases from V and 5 from J; bases not matched to a gene: 15. This CDR3 has 18 residues. CDR1 SGHRS and CDR2 YFSETQ come from the germline V gene. For the CDR3, the DNA is TGCGCCAGCAGCTTGGGGACTAGCTCTCGGTCTTGGGGGGAGACCCAGTACTTC. Translating it yields CASSLGTSSRSWGETQYF.

The chain recombines TRBV6-6 with TRBJ2-7; no clear D. V lost 1 base to trimming and J lost 0 bases, with 4 bases between them. CDR1 is MNHNY, CDR2 SVGAGI, per germline (reference sequence). The CDR3 runs 13 residues. CDR3 nucleotide sequence: TGTGCCAGCAGTTACTACAACTCCTACGAGCAGTACTTC. Protein product: CASSYYNSYEQYF.

V usage is TRBV7-2 and J usage is TRBJ1-6; D not resolved. Trimming stripped 7 bases from V and 5 bases from J, with 15 bases between. Germline CDR1 is SGHTA and CDR2 is FQGNSA. The CDR3 sequence is 15 residues long. The DNA for the CDR3 is TGTGCCAGCACCTTGGCCCCATTGGATAATTCACCCCTCCACTTT. Its protein is CASTLAPLDNSPLHF. The complete variable domain, with remaining parts taken from reference TRBV7-2 and TRBJ1-6, reads GAGVSQSPSNKVTEKGKDVELRCDPISGHTALYWYRQSLGQGLEFLIYFQGNSAPDKSGLPSDRFSAERTGGSVSTLTIQRTQQEDSAVYLCASTLAPLDNSPLHFGNGTRLTVT.

The chain employs TRBV11-2 and TRBJ2-2, with 10 bases identical to TRBD1. From germline, CDR1 is SGHAT and CDR2 FQNNGV. CDR3 length equals 17 residues. After removal of 2 bases from V and 6 bases from J, the junction contained 9 bases not matched to a gene. The CDR3 sequence: CASSLKTGGIIAGELFF. For the CDR3, the DNA is TGTGCCAGCAGCTTAAAGACAGGGGGCATTATAGCCGGGGAGCTGTTTTTT.

The chain has TRBV15 and TRBJ2-1; 7 bases fit TRBD1. The germline CDR1 and CDR2 sequences are LNHNV and YYDKDF (reference sequence). The CDR3 contains 15 residues. V lost 1 base to trimming and J lost 10 bases; unmatched junction nucleotides: 10. DNA for the CDR3: TGTGCCACCAGCAGAGGGGCAGGGGGAGTAGGGGAGCAGTTCTTC. Protein product: CATSRGAGGVGEQFF.

V gene TRBV6-5 combines with J gene TRBJ1-1; 10 bases are a match to TRBD1. V trimming: 4 bases; J trimming: 7 bases; junction bases outside the gene matches: 6. This CDR3 region has 14 residues. From germline, CDR1 is MNHEY and CDR2 SVGAGI. CDR3 DNA sequence: TGTGCCAGCAGTTTTTGGGGACAGGGGTTTGAAGCTTTCTTT. Encoded protein: CASSFWGQGFEAFF.

The CDR3 DNA reads as TGTGCCAGCAGCTTAGCGGGCGGGCCCGGCTACACCTTC. It codes for CASSLAGGPGYTF. This chain joins TRBV7-9 and TRBJ1-2; D is unresolved. This CDR3 is built from 13 residues. V gave up 0 bases and J gave up 8 bases, with 10 bases separating them. Germline-derived CDR1 and CDR2 are SEHNR and FQNEAQ (reference sequence).

This chain uses TRBV7-2 with TRBJ2-1; D ambiguous. Looked up from germline, CDR1 is SGHTA and CDR2 is FQGNSA. CDR3 length: 11 amino acids. Between the trimmed V and J ends, which lost 5 bases and 5 bases, there was a span of 4 bases. Here the CDR3 DNA reads TGTGCCAGCAGCCCCGACAATGAGCAGTTCTTC. It specifies CASSPDNEQFF.

This chain links TRBV9 with TRBJ2-1; TRBD2 matches at 10 bases. Looked up from germline, CDR1 is SGDLS and CDR2 is YYNGEE. There are 17 residues in the CDR3. The V segment lost 0 bases and the J segment 4 bases; nucleotides outside the gene matches: 7. The CDR3 region has the DNA TGTGCCAGCAGCGTAGAAGGGCTAGCGGGAGTGTACAATGAGCAGTTCTTC. Its translation: CASSVEGLAGVYNEQFF.

The count of this clone is one. The chain couples TRBV7-2 to TRBJ2-1; a possible D gene is TRBD2 (6 bases). CDR1 and CDR2 (germline): SGHTA, FQGNSA. The CDR3 contains 12 residues. V lost 8 bases to trimming and J lost 9 bases, with 14 bases between them. The CDR3 DNA reads as TGTGCCAGCCGTGCGGGATGGAGTGAGCAGTTCTTC. It yields the protein CASRAGWSEQFF.

The J gene is TRBJ1-5, the V gene TRBV25-1, with D perhaps TRBD1 (5 bases). CDR1 and CDR2 from the germline V gene are MGHDK and SYGVNS. The CDR3 spans 15 residues. Trimming shortened V by 6 bases and J by 0 bases, and 12 bases separated the two germline ends. CDR3 residues: CASRGGAGSNQPQHF. In DNA form, the CDR3 reads TGTGCCAGCAGGGGGGGTGCGGGTAGCAATCAGCCCCAGCATTTT. The full variable domain, with the rest looked up from reference TRBV25-1 and TRBJ1-5, is EADIYQTPRYLVIGTGKKITLECSQTMGHDKMYWYQQDPGMELHLIHYSYGVNSTEKGDLSSESTVSRIRTEHFPLTLESARPSHTSQYLCASRGGAGSNQPQHFGDGTRLSIL.

V is TRBV7-2 and J is TRBJ1-2, with 7 bases identical to TRBD1. The CDR3 spans 14 residues. Trimming took 7 bases from V and 8 from J; bases not matched to a gene: 13. Germline V gene sequence: CDR1 SGHTA, CDR2 FQGNSA. CDR3 in amino acids: CASTQGGKPGGYTF. The DNA of the CDR3 is TGTGCCAGCACCCAGGGGGGGAAGCCTGGGGGCTACACCTTC.

This sequence joins TRBV7-9 and TRBJ1-1, with 11 bases matching TRBD1. CDR1 and CDR2 from the germline V gene are SEHNR and FQNEAQ (reference sequence). The V gene end was trimmed by 6 bases and the J gene end by 4 bases; junction bases not matched to a gene: 7. The CDR3 runs to 15 residues. CDR3 sequence: CASRTTGQGATEAFF. CDR3 DNA: TGTGCCAGCAGGACAACCGGACAGGGGGCCACTGAAGCTTTCTTT. Variable domain in full (rest from reference TRBV7-9 and TRBJ1-1): DTGVSQNPRHKITKRGQNVTFRCDPISEHNRLYWYRQTLGQGPEFLTYFQNEAQLEKSRLLSDRFSAERPKGSFSTLEIQRTEQGDSAMYLCASRTTGQGATEAFFGQGTRLTVV.

The CDR3 bases are TGCGCCAGCAGCTTGGTTACAGGGTCTAGCACAGATACGCAGTATTTT. Encoded protein: CASSLVTGSSTDTQYF. The rearrangement joins TRBV5-1 to TRBJ2-3; possibly TRBD1 for D (6 bases). There are 16 residues in the CDR3. With 0 bases removed from V and 0 bases from J, the gap between germline ends came to 11 bases. CDR1 and CDR2 from the germline V gene are SGHRS and YFSETQ. Full variable domain (outside the CDR3, taken from reference TRBV5-1 and TRBJ2-3): KAGVTQTPRYLIKTRGQQVTLSCSPISGHRSVSWYQQTPGQGLQFLFEYFSETQRNKGNFPGRFSGRQFSNSRSEMNVSTLELGDSALYLCASSLVTGSSTDTQYFGPGTRLTVL.

This clone was observed a single time. V and J are TRBV29-1 and TRBJ2-7, with D perhaps being TRBD1 or TRBD2 (5 bases each). Germline V gene sequence: CDR1 SQVTM, CDR2 ANQGSEA. This CDR3 has 13 residues. V was pared by 7 bases and J by 3 bases, with 16 bases between. The CDR3 region has the DNA TGCAGCGGTAGTAGGGGAGACCTCTACGAGCAGTACTTC. This sequence encodes CSGSRGDLYEQYF.

The chain combines TRBV5-5 with TRBJ1-2, with 9 positions matching TRBD1. Germline CDR1 reads SGHKS; CDR2 reads YYEKEE (reference sequence). This CDR3 comprises 16 residues. V was pared by 0 bases and J by 3 bases, with 6 bases of the junction left unmatched. The CDR3 is CASSLAGTGSYYGYTF. CDR3 DNA sequence: TGTGCCAGCAGCTTGGCGGGGACAGGGAGCTACTATGGCTACACCTTC.

The chain carries TRBV19 and TRBJ2-2; D remains unclear. Germline V gene data show CDR1 as LNHDA and CDR2 as SQIVND (reference sequence). This CDR3 comprises 14 residues. V lost 7 bases to trimming and J lost 0 bases, with 9 bases between them. In DNA form, the CDR3 reads TGTGCCAGTAACGGGTTTCCGAACACCGGGGAGCTGTTTTTT. It specifies CASNGFPNTGELFF.

The V call is TRBV27, the J call TRBJ1-2; maybe TRBD1 (5 bases). CDR1 and CDR2 (germline): MNHEY, SMNVEV (reference sequence). The CDR3 runs 13 residues. The V end lost 5 bases, the J end lost 4 bases, and 11 bases lay between the germline ends. The CDR3, as DNA: TGTGCCAGCAGTCTGGGGGGGATCTATGGCTACACCTTC. It translates to CASSLGGIYGYTF.

J is TRBJ2-2 and V is TRBV5-1; unclear D gene. Germline CDR1 reads SGHRS; CDR2 reads YFSETQ. The CDR3 is 14 amino acids. Deletions cut 1 base from V and 4 bases from J, with 8 bases between. CDR3 loop: CASSLSAVTGELFF. The CDR3 region has the DNA TGCGCCAGCAGCTTGTCGGCAGTCACCGGGGAGCTGTTTTTT.

V gene TRBV4-2 combines with J gene TRBJ2-7, with D possibly TRBD1 on 5 matching bases. Per the germline V gene, CDR1 is LGHNA and CDR2 is YNFKEQ. This CDR3 spans 14 amino acids. V lost 5 bases and J lost 2, with 13 bases in between. CDR3 nucleotide sequence: TGTGCCAGCAGCTTCCCGACAGACCCCTACGAGCAGTACTTC. Encoded protein: CASSFPTDPYEQYF.

This chain connects TRBV19 to TRBJ1-5; 9 nucleotides align to TRBD1. CDR3 length: 17 amino acids. Trimming took 6 bases from V and 0 from J; bases not matched to a gene: 9. From germline, CDR1 is LNHDA and CDR2 SQIVND (reference sequence). The CDR3 spells CASSLDRGSYSNQPQHF. The CDR3 region has the DNA TGTGCCAGTAGCCTGGACAGGGGCTCATATAGCAATCAGCCCCAGCATTTT.

The V gene is TRBV28, the J gene TRBJ1-4; 7 bases match TRBD1. Germline CDR1 and CDR2: MDHEN and SYDVKM. The CDR3 covers 17 residues. Trimming at V came to 5 bases and at J to 14 bases, leaving 23 bases not matched to a gene. The CDR3: CASSPSGTANFRKTLFF. The CDR3 coding sequence is TGTGCCAGCAGTCCCTCTGGGACAGCCAACTTTAGGAAAACTCTGTTTTTT.

The genes are TRBV19 and TRBJ1-3; unclear D gene. Trimming removed 3 bases at V and 2 bases at J, with 11 bases between. The CDR3 has 15 amino acids. The germline V gene encodes CDR1 LNHDA and CDR2 SQIVND (reference sequence). CDR3 residues: CASSISPGPGNTIYF. The CDR3 DNA is TGTGCCAGTAGTATCAGTCCAGGTCCTGGAAACACCATATATTTT.

V usage is TRBV7-8 and J usage is TRBJ2-1; 7 nucleotides match TRBD1. V lost 0 bases, J lost 3 bases, and 8 bases stayed unmatched. The CDR3 length is 17 residues. Germline loops: CDR1 SGHVS, CDR2 FQNEAQ. CDR3 DNA: TGTGCCAGCAGCTTAGCCCTTCCGGGACAGAGCTACAATGAGCAGTTCTTC. Translation: CASSLALPGQSYNEQFF.

This sequence joins TRBV5-1 and TRBJ2-5; 13 bases align to TRBD2. Germline values: CDR1 SGHRS, CDR2 YFSETQ. Trimming at V came to 4 bases and at J to 0 bases, leaving 6 bases not matched to a gene. CDR3 size: 17 residues. The CDR3 protein is CASSPGTSGKYQETQYF. The CDR3 coding sequence is TGCGCCAGCAGCCCCGGGACTAGCGGGAAGTACCAAGAGACCCAGTACTTC.

The rearrangement uses TRBV25-1 and TRBJ1-2; D gene ambiguous. V dropped 3 bases and J dropped 2 bases, with 7 bases sitting between them. This CDR3 has 13 amino acids. Germline V gene data show CDR1 as MGHDK and CDR2 as SYGVNS. CDR3 sequence: CASSDPANYGYTF. The DNA of the CDR3 is TGTGCCAGCAGTGACCCAGCGAACTATGGCTACACCTTC.

The CDR3 reads CASSLDADSPLHF. CDR3 coding DNA: TGTGCCAGCAGTCTGGATGCTGATTCACCCCTCCACTTT. The chain links TRBV2 to TRBJ1-6, with unresolved D. This CDR3 spans 13 amino acids. CDR1 SNHLY and CDR2 FYNNEI come from the germline V gene. V lost 5 bases, J lost 8 bases, and 10 bases lay in between.